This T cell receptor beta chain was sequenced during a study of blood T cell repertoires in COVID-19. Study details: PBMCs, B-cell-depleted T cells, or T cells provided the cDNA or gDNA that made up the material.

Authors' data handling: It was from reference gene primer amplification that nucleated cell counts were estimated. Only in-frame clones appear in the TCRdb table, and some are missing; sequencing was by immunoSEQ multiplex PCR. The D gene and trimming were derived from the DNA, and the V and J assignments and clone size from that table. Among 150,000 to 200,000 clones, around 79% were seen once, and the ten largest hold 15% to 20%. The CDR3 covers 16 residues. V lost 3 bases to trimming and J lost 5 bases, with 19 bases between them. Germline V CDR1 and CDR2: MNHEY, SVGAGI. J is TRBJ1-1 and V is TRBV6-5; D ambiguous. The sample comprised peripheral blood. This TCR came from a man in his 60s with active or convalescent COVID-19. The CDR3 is CASSYTEGHSLTEAFF. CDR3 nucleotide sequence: TGTGCCAGCAGTTATACCGAGGGCCACAGTCTAACTGAAGCTTTCTTT.